The clone carrying this T cell receptor (beta chain) was seen a handful of times. The data originate from a study of blood T cell repertoires in COVID-19. The CDR3 is 16 residues long. The V gene's germline CDR1 is SGHAT and CDR2 FQNNGV. With 5 bases clipped from V and 1 base from J, the junction kept 10 bases outside the gene matches. In the source study's methods: Amplifying reference gene primers gave estimates of nucleated cell counts. Measured with immunoSEQ multiplex PCR; TCRdb has only the in-frame clones, and not every one. The DNA was the basis for D and trimming; V, J and clone size are from that table. Altogether about 190,000 clones are present, approximately 90% being singletons, with the ten largest covering under 5%.

This chain links TRBV11-2 with TRBJ1-1, with 7 bases lining up with TRBD1. The receptor's source is a human donor in a cohort sampled during active COVID-19. The sample consisted of peripheral blood. CDR3 loop: CASSPKGAGSNTEAFF. The CDR3 DNA reads as TGTGCCAGCAGCCCAAAGGGGGCTGGATCGAACACTGAAGCTTTCTTT.